These 25 T cell receptor beta chains originate from one sample sequenced in a study of siplizumab effects on memory and regulatory T cells. Sequencing was performed with immunoSEQ multiplex PCR; in TCRdb, only in-frame clones are kept and a portion is missing. The table lists 70,000 to 90,000 clones, 93% of them singletons. Source material: CD8+ T cells sorted from blood. The receptors stem from a human donor in good health.

This chain links TRBV11-2 with TRBJ1-4; D possibly corresponds to TRBD1 (6 bases). Trimming took off 3 bases at V and 7 bases at J, with 9 bases between the two ends. The germline CDR1 and CDR2 sequences are SGHAT and FQNNGV. This CDR3 is 13 amino acids long. In DNA, the CDR3 is TGTGCCAGCAGCTTCCCAGGGGTTGAAAAACTGTTTTTT. It codes for CASSFPGVEKLFF.

The chain carries TRBV2 and TRBJ2-1; perhaps TRBD2 as D (6 bases). This CDR3 is 17 amino acids long. Germline V gives CDR1 SNHLY, CDR2 FYNNEI. Trimming cost V 2 bases and J 0 bases, with 14 bases left between them. The chain's CDR3 is CASSESVLASSYNEQFF. For the CDR3, the DNA is TGTGCCAGCAGTGAATCGGTACTAGCAAGCTCCTACAATGAGCAGTTCTTC. Combining the CDR3 with reference TRBV2 and TRBJ2-1 gives the whole variable domain EPEVTQTPSHQVTQMGQEVILRCVPISNHLYFYWYRQILGQKVEFLVSFYNNEISEKSEIFDDQFSVERPDGSNFTLKIRSTKLEDSAMYFCASSESVLASSYNEQFFGPGTRLTVL.

The V gene is TRBV5-5, the J gene TRBJ2-3, with D perhaps being TRBD1 or TRBD2 (5 bases each). Trimming left V 2 bases short and J 2 bases short, with 6 bases between. The V gene's germline CDR1 is SGHKS and CDR2 YYEKEE (reference sequence). The CDR3 contains 13 residues. CDR3 nucleotide sequence: TGTGCCAGCAGCTTTGGGACCACAGATACGCAGTATTTT. Translated: CASSFGTTDTQYF.

This clone was counted between two and nine times. The rearrangement joins TRBV10-1 to TRBJ2-7; the D is unclear. The germline V gene encodes CDR1 WNHNN and CDR2 SYGVQD (reference sequence). The CDR3 has 15 residues. V shed 8 bases and J shed 5 bases, with 22 bases lying between them. CDR3 sequence reads: CASFRAGQLYNEQYF. The CDR3 nucleotides read TGCGCCAGCTTCCGGGCAGGCCAACTCTACAACGAGCAGTACTTC.

This chain uses TRBV6-1 with TRBJ2-7; D is undetermined. Trimming stripped 5 bases from V and 0 bases from J, with 5 bases between. Germline assignment: CDR1 MNHNS and CDR2 SASEGT. This CDR3 region has 12 residues. The CDR3 loop reads CASSLASYEQYF. The CDR3 nucleotides are TGTGCCAGCAGTCTGGCCTCCTACGAGCAGTACTTC.

This clone has ten or more counts. Different DNA sequences within this sample yield the same CDR3. The rearrangement links TRBV6-1 to TRBJ1-1; D ambiguous. V lost 6 bases, J lost 1 base, and 9 bases lay in between. The CDR3 loop spans 13 amino acids. Germline CDR1 reads MNHNS; CDR2 reads SASEGT. The CDR3 nucleotides are TGTGCCAGCAGGGAGGGAGAGAACACTGAAGCTTTCTTT. Amino acid sequence: CASREGENTEAFF.

The chain joins TRBV20-1 to TRBJ1-1; tentatively, D is TRBD1 (6 bases). V dropped 5 bases and J dropped 6 bases, with 10 bases sitting between them. The CDR3 length is 11 residues. Germline V gene sequence: CDR1 DFQATT, CDR2 SNEGSKA (reference sequence). CDR3 in DNA: TGCAGTGCTCAGGGGATGGCTGAAGCTTTCTTT. Translated: CSAQGMAEAFF.

The chain couples TRBV6-5 to TRBJ2-2; the D is unclear. This CDR3 contains 15 residues. Trimming pared 5 bases from V and 3 bases from J, leaving 13 bases between. Germline CDR1 and CDR2: MNHEY and SVGAGI. The CDR3 reads CASSAPVSDTGELFF. The CDR3 bases are TGTGCCAGCAGTGCCCCGGTTTCTGACACCGGGGAGCTGTTTTTT.

V is TRBV4-3 and J is TRBJ1-1, with TRBD1 matching 7 bases. Unmatched junction bases numbered 2, after V lost 0 bases and J lost 1 base. The CDR3 contains 15 residues. Looked up from germline, CDR1 is LGHNA and CDR2 is YSLEER. The CDR3 region is CASSQDRTGNTEAFF. The CDR3 DNA reads as TGCGCCAGCAGCCAAGATAGGACAGGGAACACTGAAGCTTTCTTT.

V gene TRBV9 combines with J gene TRBJ1-1, with TRBD1 matching 7 bases. This CDR3 region has 16 residues. Germline V gene lookup returns CDR1 SGDLS and CDR2 YYNGEE. With 0 bases clipped from V and 1 base from J, the junction kept 6 bases outside the gene matches. The CDR3, as DNA: TGTGCCAGCAGCGTAGAAAGGGGGACAGCGAACACTGAAGCTTTCTTT. This gives the protein CASSVERGTANTEAFF.

The chain recombines TRBV6-5 with TRBJ2-7; perhaps TRBD2 as D (6 bases). CDR3 size: 12 residues. V shed 8 bases and J shed 0 bases, with 8 bases lying between them. Germline CDR1 reads MNHEY; CDR2 reads SVGAGI. In DNA, the CDR3 is TGTGCCAGCGGGGGGAACTCCTACGAGCAGTACTTC. As protein: CASGGNSYEQYF.

The chain links TRBV7-2 to TRBJ2-3; D is ambiguous. Germline loops: CDR1 SGHTA, CDR2 FQGNSA. V lost 1 base to trimming and J lost 2 bases, with 4 bases between them. The CDR3 runs 13 residues. The CDR3 loop reads CASSLDYTDTQYF. CDR3 coding DNA: TGTGCCAGCAGCTTAGACTACACAGATACGCAGTATTTT. Based on the CDR3 plus reference TRBV7-2 and TRBJ2-3, the full variable domain is GAGVSQSPSNKVTEKGKDVELRCDPISGHTALYWYRQSLGQGLEFLIYFQGNSAPDKSGLPSDRFSAERTGGSVSTLTIQRTQQEDSAVYLCASSLDYTDTQYFGPGTRLTVL.

The rearrangement uses TRBV5-6 and TRBJ1-1; D gene uncertain. Germline loops: CDR1 SGHDT, CDR2 YYEEEE. The CDR3 is 14 residues long. V lost 0 bases to trimming and J lost 6 bases, with 12 bases between them. The CDR3 protein is CASSLGGSDAEAFF. The DNA for the CDR3 is TGTGCCAGCAGCTTGGGTGGCTCGGATGCTGAAGCTTTCTTT.

The chain carries TRBV29-1 and TRBJ1-2, with D possibly being TRBD1 (6 bases). This CDR3 has 18 residues. Germline values: CDR1 SQVTM, CDR2 ANQGSEA. V dropped 7 bases and J dropped 0 bases, with 27 bases sitting between them. CDR3 sequence: CSGLLPWAGASANYGYTF. As DNA, the CDR3 is TGCAGCGGCCTACTTCCCTGGGCGGGGGCGTCAGCTAACTATGGCTACACCTTC.

This clone appeared a single time. This rearrangement joins TRBV7-9 to TRBJ1-4, with D possibly TRBD1 on 6 matching bases. V lost 4 bases and J lost 3, with 9 bases in between. CDR1 is SEHNR and CDR2 is FQNEAQ in the germline V gene (reference sequence). The CDR3 loop spans 14 amino acids. The CDR3 loop is CASSYRVANEKLFF. The DNA for the CDR3 is TGTGCCAGCAGCTACAGGGTTGCTAATGAAAAACTGTTTTTT. Complete variable domain (other parts from reference TRBV7-9 and TRBJ1-4): DTGVSQNPRHKITKRGQNVTFRCDPISEHNRLYWYRQTLGQGPEFLTYFQNEAQLEKSRLLSDRFSAERPKGSFSTLEIQRTEQGDSAMYLCASSYRVANEKLFFGSGTQLSVL.

The chain has TRBV14 and TRBJ2-2; TRBD1 matches 7 bases. CDR3 length: 16 amino acids. V lost 3 bases, J lost 1 base, and 5 bases stayed unmatched. In germline, CDR1 is SGHDN, CDR2 FVKESK. CDR3 bases: TGTGCCAGCAGCCATACAGGGGCCCTGAACACCGGGGAGCTGTTTTTT. Its protein is CASSHTGALNTGELFF.

This rearrangement joins TRBV7-9 to TRBJ1-4; 12 bases line up with TRBD1. Germline V gene data show CDR1 as SEHNR and CDR2 as FQNEAQ (reference sequence). The CDR3 sequence is 16 residues long. V dropped 6 bases and J dropped 7; count of bases not matched to a gene: 9. This chain's CDR3 is CASSSGTGGLSEKLFF. CDR3 DNA: TGTGCCAGCAGTTCCGGGACAGGGGGCTTAAGTGAAAAACTGTTTTTT.

V usage is TRBV13 and J usage is TRBJ2-7; 10 nucleotides agree with TRBD1. V trimming: 5 bases; J trimming: 5 bases; junction bases outside the gene matches: 9. Germline V lookup: CDR1 PRHDT, CDR2 FYEKMQ (reference sequence). This CDR3 is built from 15 residues. The CDR3 nucleotides are TGTGCCAGCAGCCCACCGGGACAGGGGTTCGACGAGCAGTACTTC. Translation: CASSPPGQGFDEQYF.

The V and J genes are TRBV19 and TRBJ2-3; TRBD2 agrees at 7 bases. Trimming took 6 bases from V and 0 from J; bases not matched to a gene: 0. The CDR3 sequence is 13 residues long. CDR1 LNHDA and CDR2 SQIVND come from the germline V gene (reference sequence). The CDR3 sequence is CASSGGSTDTQYF. The CDR3 nucleotides read TGTGCCAGTAGCGGGGGGAGCACAGATACGCAGTATTTT.

This chain connects TRBV7-6 to TRBJ2-7; 9 bases align to TRBD1. The CDR3 sequence is 13 residues long. V shed 9 bases, J shed 5 bases, and the junction held 8 bases outside the gene matches. CDR1 SGHVS and CDR2 FNYEAQ come from the germline V gene. CDR3 amino acids: CASSSGQGDEQYF. For the CDR3, the DNA is TGTGCCAGTTCGTCGGGACAGGGTGACGAGCAGTACTTC.

The CDR3 sequence: CASSPLGDGYTF. CDR3 DNA sequence: TGTGCCAGCAGCCCCCTTGGGGATGGCTACACCTTC. The genes are TRBV5-6 and TRBJ1-2; no clear D. Per germline, CDR1 SGHDT and CDR2 YYEEEE. The CDR3 runs to 12 residues. The ends were cut back, 4 bases at V and 6 bases at J, with 10 bases in the middle. The full variable domain, completed using reference TRBV5-6 and TRBJ1-2, is DAGVTQSPTHLIKTRGQQVTLRCSPKSGHDTVSWYQQALGQGPQFIFQYYEEEERQRGNFPDRFSGHQFPNYSSELNVNALLLGDSALYLCASSPLGDGYTFGSGTRLTVV.

The CDR3 region has the DNA TGTGCCATCAGTGACGAGTTAGGAGCTGGCTACAATGAGCAGTTCTTC. It specifies CAISDELGAGYNEQFF. J is TRBJ2-1 and V is TRBV10-3; D is unclear. Trimming cost V 3 bases and J 3 bases, with 15 bases left between them. The CDR3 extends over 16 amino acids. Germline V gene lookup returns CDR1 ENHRY and CDR2 SYGVKD.

The chain is built from TRBV30 and TRBJ2-3, with D possibly TRBD2 on 6 matching bases. Germline V gene lookup returns CDR1 GTSNPN and CDR2 SVGIG (reference sequence). This CDR3 contains 17 residues. V shed 3 bases and J shed 0 bases, with 19 bases lying between them. CDR3 amino acids: CAWSLPRDFPSTDTQYF. In nucleotides, the CDR3 is TGTGCCTGGAGCCTACCCCGGGACTTCCCTAGCACAGATACGCAGTATTTT.

In this sample, this clone turned up once. Relative to the germline gene, one junction end is altered; a read error may explain this. The genes are TRBV27 and TRBJ1-5, with 9 positions matching TRBD1. Germline V gene lookup returns CDR1 MNHEY and CDR2 SMNVEV (reference sequence). The CDR3 runs to 18 residues. CDR3 sequence (DNA): TGTGCCAGCGGTTTAGGGACAGGGTATCAAAGGTGGAATCAGCCCCAGCATTTT. Residues: CASGLGTGYQRWNQPQHF.

This clone was observed a single time. The CDR3 region is CASSILLTNTEAFF. DNA for the CDR3: TGTGCCAGTAGTATACTATTGACGAACACTGAAGCTTTCTTT. This sequence joins TRBV19 and TRBJ1-1; D is unresolved. This CDR3 is built from 14 residues. CDR1 is LNHDA, CDR2 SQIVND, per germline (reference sequence). V lost 2 bases to trimming and J lost 1 base, with 8 bases between them.